This TCR beta chain was found in a study of CD8+ T cells in alopecia areata. Study-level information: Oral tofacitinib, 5 to 10 mg twice daily, was given in an open-label trial. General study results and limits: Clonality was higher in lesional than normal scalp, especially in alopecia totalis/universalis.

RNA, once extracted, was reverse transcribed into cDNA for use as the sequencing template. The table came from immunoSEQ multiplex PCR; TCRdb's copy has only in-frame clones and leaves some out. Among around 140,000 clones listed, 51% were seen once. The V gene lost 2 bases and the J gene lost 4 bases, with 15 bases spanning the gap. This CDR3 is 15 amino acids long. Germline V gene lookup returns CDR1 MNHEY and CDR2 SMNVEV (reference sequence). Turning to this clone: Its cognate antigen is unknown.

This chain uses TRBV27 with TRBJ2-7; no clear D. This clonotype was obtained from a human donor with alopecia areata. The source material was CD4+ T cells sorted from blood, sampled at week 0. CDR3 nucleotide sequence: TGTGCCAGCAGTTTAACGCCCGTTCCCCCATACGAGCAGTACTTC. Translating it yields CASSLTPVPPYEQYF.